Detailed here is one T cell receptor beta chain. Antigen unknown. Nominally healthy donors provided the samples, though records likely missed some immune exposures. The entry originates in a study of cytomegalovirus exposure and HLA in healthy donors. Looking at the study overall: An early release of data contained approximately 85 million unique TCRs, which came from HLA-typed donors.

Primers: 60 Vbeta forward and 13 Jbeta reverse. TCRdb's copy holds only in-frame clones and misses some; the assay was immunoSEQ multiplex PCR. The data hold around 200,000 clones, with around two thirds observed a single time. General study results and limits: It is likely that the observed cluster of highly shared sequence variants was a sequencing artifact.

This CDR3 spans 13 amino acids. V lost 5 bases, J lost 0 bases, and 8 bases lay in between. The germline V gene has CDR1 LNHDA and CDR2 SQIVND (reference sequence). Input material: PBMCs. This clonotype was obtained from a man aged 40-50 years in good health and CMV-seronegative. J is TRBJ2-7 and V is TRBV19; a possible D gene is TRBD2 (5 bases). CDR3 loop: CASSPGISYEQYF. DNA of the CDR3: TGTGCCAGTAGTCCGGGAATCTCCTACGAGCAGTACTTC.